This T cell receptor (beta chain) stems from a study of neoadjuvant anti-PD-1 for oral cavity cancer. Clones were read by immunoSEQ multiplex PCR, and TCRdb kept only the in-frame ones, dropping some. This table holds approximately 10,000 clones, approximately 59% found once. CDR1 and CDR2 from the germline V gene are SNHLY and FYNNEI. V gave up 8 bases and J gave up 11 bases, with 22 bases separating them. The CDR3 is made up of 14 amino acids. The time point: after neoadjuvant nivolumab, at surgical resection. Patients were newly diagnosed with stage II-IVA oral cavity squamous cell carcinoma without prior systemic or radiation treatment.

This sequence was found in a person between 35 and 79 years old with oral cavity squamous cell carcinoma. This specimen was PBMCs, taken after nivolumab (anti-PD-1) treatment. The chain couples TRBV2 to TRBJ2-1; D is unclear. The CDR3 protein is CASSVPPPVTKQFF. The CDR3 DNA reads as TGTGCCAGCTCGGTCCCTCCCCCAGTGACAAAGCAGTTCTTC.